This T cell receptor beta chain was observed in a study of T cell responses to AZD1222 COVID-19 vaccine. General study results and limits: Donors, mostly white British, included more females; clonal diversity was possibly underestimated. Spike as a whole was targeted by vaccine-associated CD4 TCRs, dominant at 160-218 and 743-854. Baseline seropositivity characterized only six AZD1222 recipients. The repertoires were collected only after the peak T cell response.

Profiling relied on immunoSEQ multiplex PCR, and the TCRdb table lists in-frame clones only, not all of them. The table has 30,000 to 35,000 clones, 75% to 85% seen once. CDR1 is SGHRS and CDR2 is YFSETQ in the germline V gene. The CDR3 covers 14 residues. V gave up 1 base and J gave up 4 bases, with 11 bases separating them. With respect to this clone: Its specificity is not known.

This sample comprised peripheral blood, obtained 28 days after the second AZD1222 dose. J is TRBJ1-2 and V is TRBV5-1, with no clear D. This clonotype was obtained from an adult who received the AZD1222 COVID-19 vaccine. The CDR3 here is CASSLTEGGYGYTF. Written as DNA, the CDR3 is TGCGCCAGCAGCTTGACGGAGGGTGGCTATGGCTACACCTTC.